Here is one T cell receptor beta chain with its context. Its antigen is currently unknown. Blood got drawn at baseline, again on cycle 4 day 1, and then on cycle 7 day 1. Measured with immunoSEQ multiplex PCR; TCRdb has only the in-frame clones, and not every one. The sample lists about 70,000 clones; more than 80% were seen once. This record belongs to a study of OX40 agonist ivuxolimab in advanced cancers. About the study: Every patient in dose escalation had hepatocellular carcinoma, melanoma, renal cell or head and neck cancer. Aged roughly 23 to 79 with a mean of 60 years, they were almost 85% male. Study observations and caveats: Both CD4+ and CD8+ T cell populations in blood had undergone clonal expansion by week 6 at 0.1 to 3.0 mg/kg.

V was cut by 3 bases and J by 5 bases, with 16 bases left in between. CDR3 size: 15 residues. Germline assignment: CDR1 ENHRY and CDR2 SYGVKD. V gene TRBV10-3 combines with J gene TRBJ2-5, with D possibly matching TRBD2 (7 bases). The source is an adult with an advanced solid tumor such as melanoma, head and neck, liver or kidney cancer. The sample in question was CD4+ or CD8+ T cells sorted from blood, obtained in a trial of the OX40 agonist ivuxolimab. CDR3 sequence (DNA): TGTGCCATCAGTGAACGGGGGGCAGGGGAGGAGACCCAGTACTTC. The encoded protein is CAISERGAGEETQYF.